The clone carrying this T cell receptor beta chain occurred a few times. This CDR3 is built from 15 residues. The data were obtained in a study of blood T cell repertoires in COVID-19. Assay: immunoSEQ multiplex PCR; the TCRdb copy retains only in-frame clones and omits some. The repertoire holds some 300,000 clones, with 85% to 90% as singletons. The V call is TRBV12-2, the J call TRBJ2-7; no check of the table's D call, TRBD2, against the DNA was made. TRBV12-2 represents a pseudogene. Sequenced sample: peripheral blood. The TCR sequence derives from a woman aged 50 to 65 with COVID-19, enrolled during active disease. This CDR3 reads CASRPPASGAYEQYF. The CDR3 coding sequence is TGTGCAAGTCGCCCCCCGGCTAGCGGAGCCTACGAGCAGTACTTC.